This T cell receptor beta chain was recorded in a study of identical twins. Broader study findings: Zero-insertion analyses might be partly confounded by invariant T cells like MAIT and iNKT. Models predicted too little out-of-frame TCR alpha sharing in monozygotic twins. The authors drew conclusions from cross-sectional statistical analysis rather than following the same donors.

CDR3 length: 15 amino acids. CDR1 is SGDLS, CDR2 YYNGEE, per germline. V was cut by 4 bases and J by 5 bases, with 19 bases left in between. As regards this clonotype: Its antigen is unknown.

Unique molecular identifiers were present on the cDNA, which also gained a universal primer site by template switching. TCRdb re-called the 5' RACE reads with MiXCR, one entry per CDR3 protein. The sample has about 290,000 distinct CDR3 sequences; 8% to 9.5% are singletons. These data also featured in a second study, about yellow fever vaccine responses in identical twins.

The rearrangement uses TRBV9 and TRBJ2-7; no reliable D call. The receptor was isolated from a woman under 30 in good health. The sample comprised CD8+ T cells sorted from blood. CDR3 DNA sequence: TGTGCCAGCAGCCAAGCCACCGCTAGGGTCGACGAGCAGTACTTC. Amino acids: CASSQATARVDEQYF.